The clone carrying this T cell receptor beta chain was picked up a small number of times. Authors' analysis steps: Nucleated cell number was recorded as an estimate derived from reference gene primer amplification. Profiling relied on immunoSEQ multiplex PCR, and the TCRdb table lists in-frame clones only, not all of them. V and J calls and clone size are as listed in that table; D and trimming were resolved from the DNA. The table records about 110,000 clones, 80% to 85% of them present only once. The record originates from a study of blood T cell repertoires in COVID-19. As for the study in general: The United States, Italy and Spain were the sources of the acute and convalescent COVID-19 samples. From T cells, B-cell-depleted T cells, or PBMCs came the material, which was cDNA or gDNA.

The CDR3 sequence is 12 residues long. Deletions cut 6 bases from V and 4 bases from J, with 8 bases between. Specimen: peripheral blood. The sequence was collected from a human donor in a cohort sampled during active COVID-19. The chain links TRBV12-3 or TRBV12-4 to TRBJ2-3, with D perhaps TRBD2 (5 bases). CDR3 sequence: CASRLLADTQYF. As DNA, the CDR3 is TGTGCCAGCAGGCTACTAGCAGATACGCAGTATTTT.